This T cell receptor (beta chain) was recorded in a study of blood T cell repertoires in COVID-19. Overall study: Sites in the United States, Italy and Spain provided acute and convalescent COVID-19 samples. From T cells, B-cell-depleted T cells, or PBMCs came the material, which was cDNA or gDNA.

The germline V gene has CDR1 LGHDT and CDR2 YNNKEL (reference sequence). V was trimmed by 1 base and J by 7 bases, leaving 7 bases between them. This CDR3 has 13 amino acids. Per the original methods: Amplification of reference gene primers was used by the study to estimate nucleated cell counts. TCRdb keeps only in-frame clones here, not all; method: immunoSEQ multiplex PCR. V, J and clone size derive from that table, while D and trimming were established from the DNA sequence. The sample includes roughly 41,000 clones, approximately 91% of them seen just once. The receptor was derived from a man aged 60 to 69 with active COVID-19. The chain employs TRBV3-1 (or the pseudogene TRBV3-2) and TRBJ2-2; a possible D gene is TRBD2 (5 bases). The material sequenced was peripheral blood. CDR3 DNA sequence: TGTGCCAGCAGCCAAGGTGGGAGCGGGGAGCTGTTTTTT. This sequence encodes CASSQGGSGELFF.